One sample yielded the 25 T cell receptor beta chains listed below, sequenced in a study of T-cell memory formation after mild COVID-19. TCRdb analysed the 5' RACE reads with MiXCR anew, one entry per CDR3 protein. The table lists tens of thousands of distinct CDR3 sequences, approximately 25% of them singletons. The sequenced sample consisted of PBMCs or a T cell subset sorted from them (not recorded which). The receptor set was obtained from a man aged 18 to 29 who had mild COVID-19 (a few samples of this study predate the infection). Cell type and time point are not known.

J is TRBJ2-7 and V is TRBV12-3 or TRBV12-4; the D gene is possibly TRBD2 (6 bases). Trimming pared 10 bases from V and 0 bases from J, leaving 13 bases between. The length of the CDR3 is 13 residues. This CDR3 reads CATQMDYSYEQYF. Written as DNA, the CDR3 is TGTGCCACACAGATGGACTACTCCTACGAGCAGTACTTC.

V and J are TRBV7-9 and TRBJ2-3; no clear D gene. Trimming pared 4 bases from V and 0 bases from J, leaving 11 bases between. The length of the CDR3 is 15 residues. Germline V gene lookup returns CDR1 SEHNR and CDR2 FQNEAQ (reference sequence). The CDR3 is CASSSAQVSTDTQYF. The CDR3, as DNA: TGTGCCAGCAGCTCAGCCCAGGTCAGCACAGATACGCAGTATTTT.

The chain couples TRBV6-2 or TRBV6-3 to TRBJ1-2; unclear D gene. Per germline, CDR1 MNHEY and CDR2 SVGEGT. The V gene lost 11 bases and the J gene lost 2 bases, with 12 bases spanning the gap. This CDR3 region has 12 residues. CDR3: CASREMNYGYTF. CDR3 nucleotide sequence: TGTGCCTCCCGGGAGATGAACTATGGCTACACCTTC.

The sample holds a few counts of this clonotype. CDR3 protein: CASSKTGGIQETQYF. CDR3 DNA sequence: TGCGCCAGCAGCAAAACAGGGGGCATCCAAGAGACCCAGTACTTC. This rearrangement joins TRBV4-1 to TRBJ2-5, with TRBD1 identical over 9 bases. Looked up from germline, CDR1 is MGHRA and CDR2 is YSYEKL. V lost 5 bases, J lost 1 base, and 5 bases stayed unmatched. The CDR3 spans 15 residues.

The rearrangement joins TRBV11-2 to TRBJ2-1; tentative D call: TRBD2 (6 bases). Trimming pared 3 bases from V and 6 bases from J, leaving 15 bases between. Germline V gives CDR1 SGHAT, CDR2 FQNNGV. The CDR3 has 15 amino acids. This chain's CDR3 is CASSFGGTGGNEQFF. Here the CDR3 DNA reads TGTGCCAGCAGCTTCGGGGGTACCGGGGGCAATGAGCAGTTCTTC.

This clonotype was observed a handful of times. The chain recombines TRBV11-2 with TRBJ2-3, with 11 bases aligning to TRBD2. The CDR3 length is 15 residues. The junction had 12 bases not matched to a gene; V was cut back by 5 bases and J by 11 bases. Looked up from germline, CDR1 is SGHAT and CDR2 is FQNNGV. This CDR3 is CASSLLVLAGGQQYF. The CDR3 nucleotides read TGTGCCAGCAGCCTTCTAGTGCTAGCGGGGGGCCAGCAGTATTTT.

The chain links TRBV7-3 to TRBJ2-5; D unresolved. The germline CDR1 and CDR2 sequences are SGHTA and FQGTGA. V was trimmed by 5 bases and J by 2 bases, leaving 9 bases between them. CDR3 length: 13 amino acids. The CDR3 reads CASSLEPQETQYF. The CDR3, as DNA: TGTGCCAGCAGCCTGGAGCCGCAAGAGACCCAGTACTTC.

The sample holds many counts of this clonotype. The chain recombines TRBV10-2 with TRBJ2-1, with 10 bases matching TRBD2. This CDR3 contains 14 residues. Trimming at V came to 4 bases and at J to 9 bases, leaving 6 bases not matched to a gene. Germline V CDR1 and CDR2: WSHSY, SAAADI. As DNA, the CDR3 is TGCGCCAGCAGTGTAAGCGGGGGGGCTAGTGAGCAGTTCTTC. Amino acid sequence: CASSVSGGASEQFF.

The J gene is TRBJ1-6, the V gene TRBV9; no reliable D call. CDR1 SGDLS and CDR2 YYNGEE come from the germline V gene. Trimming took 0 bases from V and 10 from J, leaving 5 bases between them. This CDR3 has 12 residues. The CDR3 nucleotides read TGTGCCAGCAGCGTAGATGGATCACCCCTCCACTTT. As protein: CASSVDGSPLHF.

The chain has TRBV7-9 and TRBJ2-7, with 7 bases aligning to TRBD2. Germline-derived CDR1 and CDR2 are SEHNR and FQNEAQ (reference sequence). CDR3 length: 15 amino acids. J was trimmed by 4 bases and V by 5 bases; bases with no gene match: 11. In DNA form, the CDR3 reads TGTGCCAGCAGCCCGGCGGGAGTTTGGGTTTACGAGCAGTACTTC. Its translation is CASSPAGVWVYEQYF.

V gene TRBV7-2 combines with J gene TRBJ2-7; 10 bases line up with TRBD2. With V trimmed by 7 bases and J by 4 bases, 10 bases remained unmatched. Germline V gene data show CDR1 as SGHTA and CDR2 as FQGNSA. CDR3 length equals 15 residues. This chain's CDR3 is CASNLWGLAPYEQYF. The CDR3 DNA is TGTGCCAGCAACCTATGGGGACTAGCGCCTTACGAGCAGTACTTC.

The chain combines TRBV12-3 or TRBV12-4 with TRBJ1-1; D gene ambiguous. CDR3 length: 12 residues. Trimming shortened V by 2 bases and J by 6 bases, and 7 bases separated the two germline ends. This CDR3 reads CASSLPGPEAFF. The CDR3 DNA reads TGTGCCAGCAGTTTACCGGGTCCTGAAGCTTTCTTT.

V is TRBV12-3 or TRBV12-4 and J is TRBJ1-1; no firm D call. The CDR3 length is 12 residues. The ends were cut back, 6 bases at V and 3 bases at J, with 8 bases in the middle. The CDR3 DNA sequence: TGTGCCAGCAGCCTAGGAGACACTGAAGCTTTCTTT. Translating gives CASSLGDTEAFF.

The CDR3 DNA sequence: TGTGCCAGCAGCCTCTCAGGGACCGTGAACTATGGCTACACCTTC. It yields the protein CASSLSGTVNYGYTF. J is TRBJ1-2 and V is TRBV6-6, with D perhaps matching TRBD1 (5 bases). CDR1 is MNHNY, CDR2 SVGAGI, per germline (reference sequence). CDR3 length: 15 residues. With 6 bases removed from V and 2 bases from J, the gap between germline ends came to 16 bases.

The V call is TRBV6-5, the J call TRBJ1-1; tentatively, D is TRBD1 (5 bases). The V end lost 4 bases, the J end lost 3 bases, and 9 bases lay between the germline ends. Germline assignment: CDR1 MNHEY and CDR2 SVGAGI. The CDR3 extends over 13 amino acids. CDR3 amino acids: CASSSTVYTEAFF. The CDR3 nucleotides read TGTGCCAGCAGTTCGACAGTTTACACTGAAGCTTTCTTT.

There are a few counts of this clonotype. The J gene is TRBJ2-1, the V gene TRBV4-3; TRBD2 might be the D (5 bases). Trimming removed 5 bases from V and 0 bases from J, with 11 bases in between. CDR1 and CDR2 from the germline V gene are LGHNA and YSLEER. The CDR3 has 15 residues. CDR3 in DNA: TGCGCCAGCAGCGAGGGCACAAGCTCCTACAATGAGCAGTTCTTC. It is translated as CASSEGTSSYNEQFF.

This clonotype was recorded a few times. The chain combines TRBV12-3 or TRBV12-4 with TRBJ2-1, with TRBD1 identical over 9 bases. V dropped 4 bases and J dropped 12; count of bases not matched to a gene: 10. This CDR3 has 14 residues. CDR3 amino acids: CASSSTGGGKRQFF. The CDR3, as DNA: TGTGCCAGCAGTTCGACAGGGGGTGGGAAAAGGCAGTTCTTC.

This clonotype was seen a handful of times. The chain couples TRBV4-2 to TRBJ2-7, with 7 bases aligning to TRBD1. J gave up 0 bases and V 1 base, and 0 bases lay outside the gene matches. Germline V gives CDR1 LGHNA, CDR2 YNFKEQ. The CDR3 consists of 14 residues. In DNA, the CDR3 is TGTGCCAGCAGCCAAGGACAGGGCTCCTACGAGCAGTACGTC. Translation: CASSQGQGSYEQYV.

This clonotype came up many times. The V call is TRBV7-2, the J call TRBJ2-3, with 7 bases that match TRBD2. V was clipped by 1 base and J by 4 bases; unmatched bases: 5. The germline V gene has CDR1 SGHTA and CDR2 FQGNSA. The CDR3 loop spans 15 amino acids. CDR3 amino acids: CASSLVGGRADTQYF. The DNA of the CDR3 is TGTGCCAGCAGCTTAGTCGGGGGGAGGGCAGATACGCAGTATTTT.

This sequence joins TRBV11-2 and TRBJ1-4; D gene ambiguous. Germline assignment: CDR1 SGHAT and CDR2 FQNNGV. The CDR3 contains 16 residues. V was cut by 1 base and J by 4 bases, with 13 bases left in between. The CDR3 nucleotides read TGTGCCAGCAGCTTAGCCCCAGAGGAACTTAATGAAAAACTGTTTTTT. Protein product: CASSLAPEELNEKLFF.

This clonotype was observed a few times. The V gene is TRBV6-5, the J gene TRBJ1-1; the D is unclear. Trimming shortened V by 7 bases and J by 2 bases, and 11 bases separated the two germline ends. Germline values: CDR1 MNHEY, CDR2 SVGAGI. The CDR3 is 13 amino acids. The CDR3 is CASTKVRNTEAFF. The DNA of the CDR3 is TGTGCCAGCACCAAGGTCAGAAACACTGAAGCTTTCTTT.

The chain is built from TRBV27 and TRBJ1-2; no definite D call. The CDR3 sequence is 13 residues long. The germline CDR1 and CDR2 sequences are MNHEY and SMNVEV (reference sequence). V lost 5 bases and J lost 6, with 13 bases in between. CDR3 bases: TGTGCCAGCAGTACAAGCACAGCCCATGGCTACACCTTC. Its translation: CASSTSTAHGYTF.

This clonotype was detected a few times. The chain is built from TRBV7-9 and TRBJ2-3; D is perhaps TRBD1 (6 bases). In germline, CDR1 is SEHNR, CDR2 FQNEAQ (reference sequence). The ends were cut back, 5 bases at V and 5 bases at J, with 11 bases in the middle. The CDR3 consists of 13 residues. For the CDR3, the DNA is TGTGCCAGCAGCCCGACAGGACGAGATACGCAGTATTTT. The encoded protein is CASSPTGRDTQYF. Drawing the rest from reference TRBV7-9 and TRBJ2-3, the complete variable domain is DTGVSQNPRHKITKRGQNVTFRCDPISEHNRLYWYRQTLGQGPEFLTYFQNEAQLEKSRLLSDRFSAERPKGSFSTLEIQRTEQGDSAMYLCASSPTGRDTQYFGPGTRLTVL.

CDR3 residues: CASSQGPGRIAYNEQFF. The CDR3 coding sequence is TGTGCCAGCAGCCAAGGTCCCGGCAGGATCGCGTACAATGAGCAGTTCTTC. This sequence joins TRBV14 and TRBJ2-1; D not resolved. Trimming cost V 1 base and J 4 bases, with 17 bases left between them. Germline-derived CDR1 and CDR2 are SGHDN and FVKESK. This CDR3 is built from 17 residues.

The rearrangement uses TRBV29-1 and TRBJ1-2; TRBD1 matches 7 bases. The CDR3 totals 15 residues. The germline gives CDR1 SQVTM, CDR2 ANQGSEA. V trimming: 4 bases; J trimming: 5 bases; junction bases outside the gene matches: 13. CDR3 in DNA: TGCAGCGTTGGCGGAAGCCGGGACAGCCCATATGGCTACACCTTC. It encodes CSVGGSRDSPYGYTF.